Listed below are T cell receptor beta chains from one sample, sequenced in a study of metastatic and nonmetastatic thyroid tumors. TCRdb re-called clones via MiXCR from the PCR reads. The sample lists 65,000 or so clones; about 4% were seen once. The sample taken for sequencing was blood. These receptors all come from a female donor with papillary thyroid cancer or a benign thyroid nodule (not recorded which). Some clones in this sample may be carry-over from other donors' samples. The CDR3 runs from the conserved cysteine through the conserved F or W. A D gene is named only where the DNA matches it firmly. Size is stated for part of the rows, as once, few or many counts, or as a class when the clone is expanded.

D	V	size	J	CDR3	DNA
TRBD1	TRBV2	few	TRBJ1-5	CASSTTGGDQPQHF	TGTGCCAGCAGTACCACAGGGGGCGATCAGCCCCAGCATTTT
TRBD1	TRBV19	few	TRBJ1-6	CASSTSGGSALHF	TGTGCCAGTAGTACCTCAGGGGGTTCAGCCCTACACTTT
NA	TRBV5-8	many	TRBJ2-2	CASGTRELTGELFF	TGTGCCAGCGGGACGAGGGAATTAACCGGGGAGCTGTTTTTT
NA	TRBV6-5	many	TRBJ2-4	CASSYLGQQTIQYF	TGTGCCAGCAGTTACCTCGGACAGCAGACCATTCAGTACTTC
TRBD2	TRBV11-2	many	TRBJ2-3	CASSLVGGSRSDTQYF	TGTGCCAGCAGCTTAGTTGGCGGGAGTCGGTCAGATACGCAGTATTTT
TRBD1	TRBV6-2/TRBV6-3	many	TRBJ1-5	CASSHQIDRGGQPQHF	TGTGCCAGCAGTCACCAAATCGACAGGGGAGGACAGCCCCAGCATTTT
TRBD1	TRBV5-8	many	TRBJ2-7	CASSRTGQGAGEQYF	TGTGCCAGCAGCCGTACGGGACAGGGGGCGGGTGAGCAGTACTTC
NA	TRBV5-8	NA	TRBJ2-6	CASSLEVGANVLTF	TGTGCCAGCAGCTTAGAGGTGGGGGCCAACGTCCTGACTTTC
NA	TRBV6-1	few	TRBJ2-6	CASNGGAGANVLTF	TGTGCCAGCAATGGGGGGGCTGGGGCCAACGTTCTGACTTTC
TRBD2	TRBV7-8	many	TRBJ2-7	CASSPSTSGNYEQYF	TGTGCCAGCAGCCCCTCCACTAGCGGGAATTACGAGCAGTACTTC
NA	TRBV12-3/TRBV12-4	many	TRBJ1-3	CASSLGAGGNTIYF	TGTGCCAGCAGTTTAGGGGCAGGGGGAAACACCATATATTTT
NA	TRBV6-5	NA	TRBJ2-1	CASSYVRGTPNLFF	TGTGCCAGCAGTTACGTTCGAGGGACGCCAAATCTGTTCTTC
NA	TRBV18	many	TRBJ1-2	CASSHTGQGYGYTF	TGTGCCAGCTCGCATACGGGACAAGGATATGGCTACACCTTC
TRBD1	TRBV6-1	many	TRBJ1-4	CASRSDRGGEKLFF	TGTGCCAGCAGGTCAGACAGGGGTGGTGAAAAACTGTTTTTT
TRBD1	TRBV6-1	many	TRBJ2-7	CASSKLRGQAYSYEQYF	TGTGCCAGCAGCAAACTCAGGGGACAGGCATACTCCTACGAGCAGTACTTC
TRBD2	TRBV6-1	many	TRBJ2-2	CASSEGLAVNTGELFF	TGTGCCAGCAGTGAGGGACTAGCGGTGAACACCGGGGAGCTGTTTTTT
TRBD1	TRBV28	few	TRBJ2-2	CASTRDSSNTGELFF	TGTGCCAGCACCCGGGACAGCTCGAACACCGGGGAGCTGTTTTTT
TRBD1	TRBV6-1	NA	TRBJ1-3	CASRRTGDAGNTIYF	TGTGCCAGCAGAAGGACAGGGGACGCTGGAAACACCATATATTTT
TRBD1	TRBV19	many	TRBJ2-7	CASSIEQGSSEQYF	TGTGCCAGTAGTATAGAACAGGGGAGTAGCGAGCAGTACTTC
NA	TRBV9	many	TRBJ2-5	CASSVGHGPSGGETQYF	TGTGCCAGCAGCGTAGGCCACGGACCCTCAGGGGGGGAGACCCAGTACTTC
TRBD2	TRBV7-2	many	TRBJ2-5	CASSPSWVAGETQYF	TGTGCCAGCAGCCCCTCGTGGGTAGCGGGAGAGACCCAGTACTTC
NA	TRBV5-1	many	TRBJ1-1	CASSLASGNTEAFF	TGCGCCAGCAGCTTGGCCTCCGGGAACACTGAAGCTTTCTTT
NA	TRBV12-3/TRBV12-4	many	TRBJ2-5	CASSPPPGRQETQYF	TGTGCCAGCAGCCCACCCCCGGGACGACAAGAGACCCAGTACTTC
TRBD2	TRBV20-1	many	TRBJ2-1	CSARETGTSGNQQFF	TGCAGTGCTAGAGAAACCGGGACTAGCGGGAATCAGCAGTTCTTC
TRBD2	TRBV6-2/TRBV6-3	many	TRBJ2-2	CASSIPRASGSNTGELFF	TGTGCCAGCAGTATTCCCCGGGCTAGCGGGAGTAACACCGGGGAGCTGTTTTTT
TRBD1	TRBV2	medium-sized	TRBJ1-2	CASSEGGRGHYGYTF	TGTGCCAGCAGTGAGGGGGGCAGGGGGCACTATGGCTACACCTTC
TRBD2	TRBV7-3	many	TRBJ2-3	CASSPQGTRSLTDTQYF	TGTGCCAGCAGCCCCCAGGGGACTAGATCCCTCACAGATACGCAGTATTTT
NA	TRBV2	many	TRBJ2-4	CASSPLTLAKNIQYF	TGTGCCAGCAGCCCACTTACTCTAGCCAAAAACATTCAGTACTTC
NA	TRBV2	NA	TRBJ2-7	CASSRAPGLSSRYEQYF	TGTGCCAGCAGCCGCGCCCCAGGGCTAAGCTCTCGCTACGAGCAGTACTTC
NA	TRBV5-1	many	TRBJ2-7	CASSQGQLYEQYF	TGCGCCAGCAGCCAAGGACAGCTCTACGAGCAGTACTTC
TRBD2	TRBV19	many	TRBJ2-2	CASSMAASGRGGELFF	TGTGCCAGTAGTATGGCAGCTAGCGGGAGAGGCGGGGAGCTGTTTTTT
TRBD2	TRBV30	many	TRBJ2-5	CAWSASTSAETQYF	TGTGCCTGGAGTGCTTCGACTAGCGCGGAGACCCAGTACTTC
TRBD2	TRBV6-2/TRBV6-3	NA	TRBJ2-1	CANGLAGGREQFF	TGTGCCAATGGACTAGCGGGAGGTCGTGAGCAGTTCTTC
NA	TRBV7-9	NA	TRBJ2-2	CASMAQGSRELFF	TGTGCCAGCATGGCTCAGGGGTCCCGGGAGCTGTTTTTT
TRBD1	TRBV6-1	many	TRBJ2-5	CASSEPKTGGKETQYF	TGTGCCAGCAGTGAACCGAAGACAGGGGGCAAAGAGACCCAGTACTTC
NA	TRBV11-3	many	TRBJ2-1	CASSLGQGWEDEQFF	TGTGCCAGCAGCTTAGGACAGGGATGGGAGGATGAGCAGTTCTTC
NA	TRBV11-2	many	TRBJ2-1	CASNQRISSYNEQFF	TGTGCCAGCAACCAGCGGATTAGCTCCTACAATGAGCAGTTCTTC
NA	TRBV7-3	NA	TRBJ2-1	CASSLTFGYEQFF	TGTGCCAGTAGCTTAACGTTTGGTTATGAGCAGTTCTTC
NA	TRBV20-1	many	TRBJ1-6	CSARILTGTTLNSPLHF	TGCAGTGCTAGAATACTTACCGGGACAACGCTTAATTCACCCCTCCACTTT
TRBD1	TRBV5-5	NA	TRBJ2-2	CDSSRTGVVAGELFF	TGTGACAGCAGCCGAACAGGGGTCGTAGCCGGGGAGCTGTTTTTT
TRBD2	TRBV3-1	many	TRBJ2-7	CASSLRTSGASYEQYF	TGTGCCAGCAGCCTCCGGACTAGCGGGGCCTCCTACGAGCAGTACTTC
TRBD2	TRBV20-1	few	TRBJ2-7	CSARVTSGGSYEQYF	TGCAGTGCTAGGGTGACTAGCGGGGGCTCCTACGAGCAGTACTTC
NA	TRBV4-2	many	TRBJ2-1	CASSQGVGGPVNEQFF	TGTGCCAGCAGCCAAGGTGTTGGCGGGCCCGTCAATGAGCAGTTCTTC
NA	TRBV28	few	TRBJ1-6	CASRSSTSPLHF	TGTGCCTCGCGCAGCTCGACTTCACCCCTCCACTTT
TRBD2	TRBV5-1	many	TRBJ2-2	CASSSTKFVTSDQNTGELFF	TGCGCCAGCAGCTCCACCAAATTCGTTACTAGCGACCAGAACACCGGGGAGCTGTTTTTT
TRBD2	TRBV24-1	many	TRBJ2-1	CATSDHSGSSYNEQFF	TGTGCCACCAGTGACCACAGCGGGAGCAGCTACAATGAGCAGTTCTTC
NA	TRBV28	many	TRBJ1-1	CASSPWALGGSRSEAFF	TGTGCCAGCAGTCCGTGGGCTTTGGGAGGGTCGAGGTCTGAAGCTTTCTTT
TRBD2	TRBV28	many	TRBJ2-2	CASSFGTSDGELFF	TGTGCCAGCAGTTTCGGGACTAGTGACGGGGAGCTGTTTTTT
TRBD2	TRBV7-9	many	TRBJ2-3	CASSPSGLAGGGDTQYF	TGTGCCAGCAGCCCGTCGGGACTAGCGGGAGGTGGAGATACGCAGTATTTT
NA	TRBV6-1	many	TRBJ1-1	CASNKDGPNTEAFF	TGTGCCAGCAACAAGGACGGACCGAACACTGAAGCTTTCTTT
NA	TRBV20-1	many	TRBJ2-5	CSGLAPYQETQYF	TGCAGTGGGCTAGCGCCGTACCAAGAGACCCAGTACTTC
NA	TRBV6-2/TRBV6-3	many	TRBJ1-2	CASSYGLSGGESYGYTF	TGTGCCAGCAGTTACGGTTTGTCGGGGGGCGAGAGCTATGGCTACACCTTC
NA	TRBV4-2	many	TRBJ2-3	CASSQGMGEDTQYF	TGTGCCAGCAGCCAAGGGATGGGGGAAGATACGCAGTATTTT